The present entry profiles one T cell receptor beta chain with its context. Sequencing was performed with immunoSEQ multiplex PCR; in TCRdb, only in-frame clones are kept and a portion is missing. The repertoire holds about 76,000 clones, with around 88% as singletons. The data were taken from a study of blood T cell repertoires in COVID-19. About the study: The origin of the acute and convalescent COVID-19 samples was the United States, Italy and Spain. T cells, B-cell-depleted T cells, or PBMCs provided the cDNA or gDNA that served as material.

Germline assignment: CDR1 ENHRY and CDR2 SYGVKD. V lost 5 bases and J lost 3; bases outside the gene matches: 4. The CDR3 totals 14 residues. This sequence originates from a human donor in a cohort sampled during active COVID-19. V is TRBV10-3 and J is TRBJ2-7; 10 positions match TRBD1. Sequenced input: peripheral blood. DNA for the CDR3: TGTGCCATCAGTCCCGGGGACAGGGGCTACGAGCAGTACTTC. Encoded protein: CAISPGDRGYEQYF.